This TCR beta chain was observed in a study of response to subunit inactivated influenza vaccine. Losses at the gene ends were 4 bases for V and 1 base for J; bases not matched to a gene: 13. The germline CDR1 and CDR2 sequences are SGHRS and YFSETQ. This CDR3 spans 18 amino acids. Using its own MiXCR run on the RT-PCR reads, TCRdb lists one record per CDR3 protein. Found here are hundreds of thousands of distinct CDR3 sequences, about 15% of them singletons; the top ten hold around 6.5%. The material was PBMCs from blood, obtained roughly 2 weeks before vaccination. This chain connects TRBV5-1 to TRBJ2-3, with 9 bases that match TRBD1. The sequence came from a man aged 50-60 years who received an inactivated influenza vaccine. Here the CDR3 reads CASSHRGLHFSGTDTQYF. The CDR3 bases are TGCGCCAGCAGCCACAGGGGGCTCCATTTTTCGGGCACAGATACGCAGTATTTT.